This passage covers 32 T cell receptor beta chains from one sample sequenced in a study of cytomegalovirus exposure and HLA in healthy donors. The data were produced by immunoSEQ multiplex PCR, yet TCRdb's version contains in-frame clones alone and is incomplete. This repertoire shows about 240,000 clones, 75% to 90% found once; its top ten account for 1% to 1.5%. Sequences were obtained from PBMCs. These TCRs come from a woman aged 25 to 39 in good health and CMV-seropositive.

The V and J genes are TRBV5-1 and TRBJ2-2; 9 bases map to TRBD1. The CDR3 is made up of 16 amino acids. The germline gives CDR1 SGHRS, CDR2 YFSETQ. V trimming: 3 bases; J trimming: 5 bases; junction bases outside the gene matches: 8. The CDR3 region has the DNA TGCGCCAGCAGCTCCGGACAGGGGAGCGAGACCGGGGAGCTGTTTTTT. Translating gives CASSSGQGSETGELFF. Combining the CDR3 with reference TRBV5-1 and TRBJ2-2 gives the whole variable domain KAGVTQTPRYLIKTRGQQVTLSCSPISGHRSVSWYQQTPGQGLQFLFEYFSETQRNKGNFPGRFSGRQFSNSRSEMNVSTLELGDSALYLCASSSGQGSETGELFFGEGSRLTVL.

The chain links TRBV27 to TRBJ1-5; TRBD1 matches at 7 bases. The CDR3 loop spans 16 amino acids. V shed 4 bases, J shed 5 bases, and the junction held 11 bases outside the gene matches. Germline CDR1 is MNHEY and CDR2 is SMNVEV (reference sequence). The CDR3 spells CASSSNQLGGYQPQHF. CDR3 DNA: TGTGCCAGCAGTTCAAATCAACTAGGGGGCTATCAGCCCCAGCATTTT.

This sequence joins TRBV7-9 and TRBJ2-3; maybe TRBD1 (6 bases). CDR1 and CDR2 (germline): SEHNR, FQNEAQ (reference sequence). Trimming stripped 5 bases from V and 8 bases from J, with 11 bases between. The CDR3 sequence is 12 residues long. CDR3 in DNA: TGTGCCAGCAGCCCTAGCAGGGGTACGCAGTATTTT. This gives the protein CASSPSRGTQYF.

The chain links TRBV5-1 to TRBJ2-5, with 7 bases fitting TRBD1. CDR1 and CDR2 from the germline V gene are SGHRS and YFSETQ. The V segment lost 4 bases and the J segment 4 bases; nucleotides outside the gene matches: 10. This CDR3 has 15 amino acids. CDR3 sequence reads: CASSTTGAGIETQYF. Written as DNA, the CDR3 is TGCGCCAGCAGCACTACAGGGGCTGGTATAGAGACCCAGTACTTC.

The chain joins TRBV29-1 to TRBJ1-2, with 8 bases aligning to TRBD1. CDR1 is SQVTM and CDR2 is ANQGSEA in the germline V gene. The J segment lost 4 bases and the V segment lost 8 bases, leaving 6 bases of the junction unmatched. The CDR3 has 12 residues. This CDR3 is CSMRTGFYGYTF. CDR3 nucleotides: TGCAGCATGCGGACAGGGTTCTATGGCTACACCTTC.

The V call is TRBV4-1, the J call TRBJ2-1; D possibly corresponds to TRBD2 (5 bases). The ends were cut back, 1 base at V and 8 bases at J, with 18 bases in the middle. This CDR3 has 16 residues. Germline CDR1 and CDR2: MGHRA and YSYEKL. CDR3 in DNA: TGCGCCAGCAGCCAAGGATTGGGGTCTAGCACCGATGAGCAGTTCTTC. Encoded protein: CASSQGLGSSTDEQFF.

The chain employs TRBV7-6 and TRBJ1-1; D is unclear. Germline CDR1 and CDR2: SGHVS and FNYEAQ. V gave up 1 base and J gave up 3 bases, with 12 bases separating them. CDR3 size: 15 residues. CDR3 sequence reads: CASSLGSEGYTEAFF. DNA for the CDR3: TGTGCCAGCAGCTTAGGAAGTGAGGGATACACTGAAGCTTTCTTT.

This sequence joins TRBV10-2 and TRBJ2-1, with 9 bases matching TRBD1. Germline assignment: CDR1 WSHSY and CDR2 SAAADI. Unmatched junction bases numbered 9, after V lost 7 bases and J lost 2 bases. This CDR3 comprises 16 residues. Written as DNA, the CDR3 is TGCGCCAGCACCGAGGGGGGACAGGGAGCCTACAATGAGCAGTTCTTC. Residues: CASTEGGQGAYNEQFF.

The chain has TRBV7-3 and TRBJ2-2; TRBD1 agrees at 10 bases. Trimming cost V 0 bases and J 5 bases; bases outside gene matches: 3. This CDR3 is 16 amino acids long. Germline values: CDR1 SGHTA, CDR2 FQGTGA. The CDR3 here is CASSLTTGGRTGELFF. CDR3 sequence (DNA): TGTGCCAGCAGCTTAACGACAGGGGGCCGGACCGGGGAGCTGTTTTTT.

As DNA, the CDR3 is TGTGCCAGCAGCGGAAGAACGACAGTGAACACCGGGGAGCTGTTTTTT. It is translated as CASSGRTTVNTGELFF. The chain carries TRBV9 and TRBJ2-2; a weak D match, TRBD1 (5 bases). V lost 3 bases to trimming and J lost 1 base, with 13 bases between them. Germline CDR1 is SGDLS and CDR2 is YYNGEE. CDR3 length: 16 residues.

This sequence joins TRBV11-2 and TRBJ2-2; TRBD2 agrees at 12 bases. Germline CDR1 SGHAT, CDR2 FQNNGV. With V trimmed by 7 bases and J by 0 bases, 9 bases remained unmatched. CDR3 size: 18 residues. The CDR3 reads CASTRLAGANSNTGELFF. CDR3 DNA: TGTGCCAGCACCCGACTAGCGGGAGCGAATTCGAACACCGGGGAGCTGTTTTTT.

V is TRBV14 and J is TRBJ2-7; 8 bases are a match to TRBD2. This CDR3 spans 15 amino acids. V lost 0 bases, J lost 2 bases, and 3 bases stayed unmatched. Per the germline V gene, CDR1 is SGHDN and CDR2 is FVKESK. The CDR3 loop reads CASSQDLAGPYEQYF. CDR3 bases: TGTGCCAGCAGCCAAGACTTAGCGGGACCCTACGAGCAGTACTTC. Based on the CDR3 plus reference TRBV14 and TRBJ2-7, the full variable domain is EAGVTQFPSHSVIEKGQTVTLRCDPISGHDNLYWYRRVMGKEIKFLLHFVKESKQDESGMPNNRFLAERTGGTYSTLKVQPAELEDSGVYFCASSQDLAGPYEQYFGPGTRLTVT.

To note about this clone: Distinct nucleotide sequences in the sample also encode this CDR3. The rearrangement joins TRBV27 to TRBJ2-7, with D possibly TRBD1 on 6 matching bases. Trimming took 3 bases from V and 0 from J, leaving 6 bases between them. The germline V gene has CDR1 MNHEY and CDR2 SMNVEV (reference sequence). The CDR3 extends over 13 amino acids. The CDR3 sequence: CASSLDSSYEQYF. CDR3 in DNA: TGTGCCAGCAGTTTGGACAGCTCCTACGAGCAGTACTTC.

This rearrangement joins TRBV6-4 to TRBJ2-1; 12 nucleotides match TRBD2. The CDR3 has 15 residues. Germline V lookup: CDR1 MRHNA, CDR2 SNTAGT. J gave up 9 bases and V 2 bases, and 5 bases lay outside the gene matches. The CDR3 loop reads CASSDPPSGRGEQFF. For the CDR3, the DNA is TGTGCCAGCAGTGACCCTCCTAGCGGGAGGGGTGAGCAGTTCTTC.

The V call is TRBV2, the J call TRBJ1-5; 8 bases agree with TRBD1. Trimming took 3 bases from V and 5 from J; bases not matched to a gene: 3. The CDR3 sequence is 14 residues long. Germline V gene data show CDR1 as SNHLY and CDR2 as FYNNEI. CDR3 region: CASSDRGRDQPQHF. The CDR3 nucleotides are TGTGCCAGCAGTGACAGGGGGCGGGATCAGCCCCAGCATTTT.

The CDR3 bases are TGTGCCAGCAGCAGGCCGAGACAGGGTCTCGAAAACATTCAGTACTTC. Amino acid sequence: CASSRPRQGLENIQYF. The rearrangement uses TRBV5-4 and TRBJ2-4, with TRBD1 matching over 7 bases. J gave up 5 bases and V 4 bases, and 12 bases lay outside the gene matches. The CDR3 length is 16 residues. The V gene's germline CDR1 is SGHNT and CDR2 YYREEE (reference sequence).

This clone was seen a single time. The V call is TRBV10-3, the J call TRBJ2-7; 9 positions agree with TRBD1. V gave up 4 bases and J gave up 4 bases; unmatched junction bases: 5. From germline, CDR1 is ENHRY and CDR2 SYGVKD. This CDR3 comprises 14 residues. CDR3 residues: CAISGTGASYEQYF. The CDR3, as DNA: TGTGCCATCAGTGGGACAGGGGCGAGTTACGAGCAGTACTTC.

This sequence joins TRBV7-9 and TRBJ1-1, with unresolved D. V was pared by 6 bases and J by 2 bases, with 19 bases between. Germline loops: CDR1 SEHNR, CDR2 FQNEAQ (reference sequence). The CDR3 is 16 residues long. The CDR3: CASRPTGRAGNTEAFF. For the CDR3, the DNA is TGTGCCAGCAGACCAACTGGGAGGGCGGGAAACACTGAAGCTTTCTTT.

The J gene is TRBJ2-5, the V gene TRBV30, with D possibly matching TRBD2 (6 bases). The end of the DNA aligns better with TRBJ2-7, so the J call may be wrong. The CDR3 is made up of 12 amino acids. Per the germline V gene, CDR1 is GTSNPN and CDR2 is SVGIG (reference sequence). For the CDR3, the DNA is TGTGCCTGCACGGACTATAACTACGAGCAGTACTTC. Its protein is CACTDYNYEQYF.

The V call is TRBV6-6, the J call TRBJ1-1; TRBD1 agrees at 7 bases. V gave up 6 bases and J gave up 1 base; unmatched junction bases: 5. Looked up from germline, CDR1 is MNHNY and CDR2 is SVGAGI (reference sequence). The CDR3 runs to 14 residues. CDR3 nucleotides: TGTGCCAGCAGGCCGACAGGGCCGAACACTGAAGCTTTCTTT. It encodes CASRPTGPNTEAFF.

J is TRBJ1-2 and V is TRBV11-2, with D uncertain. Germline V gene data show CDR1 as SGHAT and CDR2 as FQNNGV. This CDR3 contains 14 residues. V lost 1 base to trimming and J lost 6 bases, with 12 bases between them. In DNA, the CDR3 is TGTGCCAGCAGCTTAGGGGCCTTCGCTGATGGCTACACCTTC. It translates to CASSLGAFADGYTF.

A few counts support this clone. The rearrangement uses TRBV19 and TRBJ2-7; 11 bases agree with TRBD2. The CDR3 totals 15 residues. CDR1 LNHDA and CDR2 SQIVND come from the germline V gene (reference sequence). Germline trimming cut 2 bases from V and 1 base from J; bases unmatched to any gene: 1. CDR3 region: CASSIRLAGSYEQYF. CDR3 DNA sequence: TGTGCCAGTAGTATACGACTAGCGGGATCCTACGAGCAGTACTTC.

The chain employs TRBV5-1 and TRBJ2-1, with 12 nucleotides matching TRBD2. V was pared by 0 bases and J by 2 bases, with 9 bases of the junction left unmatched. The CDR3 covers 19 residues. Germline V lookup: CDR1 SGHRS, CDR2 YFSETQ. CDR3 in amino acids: CASSLEPSGRGGAYNEQFF. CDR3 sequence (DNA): TGCGCCAGCAGCTTGGAGCCTAGCGGGAGGGGGGGGGCCTACAATGAGCAGTTCTTC. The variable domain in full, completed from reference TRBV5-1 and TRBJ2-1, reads KAGVTQTPRYLIKTRGQQVTLSCSPISGHRSVSWYQQTPGQGLQFLFEYFSETQRNKGNFPGRFSGRQFSNSRSEMNVSTLELGDSALYLCASSLEPSGRGGAYNEQFFGPGTRLTVL.

CDR3 loop: CASSPSTSGSPYEQYF. The CDR3 coding sequence is TGTGCCAGCAGTCCGTCCACTAGCGGGAGTCCCTACGAGCAGTACTTC. The rearrangement uses TRBV28 and TRBJ2-7, with 11 bases aligning to TRBD2. Germline values: CDR1 MDHEN, CDR2 SYDVKM. The CDR3 loop spans 16 amino acids. The V gene end was trimmed by 5 bases and the J gene end by 2 bases; junction bases not matched to a gene: 8. Supplemented by reference TRBV28 and TRBJ2-7, the full variable domain reads DVKVTQSSRYLVKRTGEKVFLECVQDMDHENMFWYRQDPGLGLRLIYFSYDVKMKEKGDIPEGYSVSREKKERFSLILESASTNQTSMYLCASSPSTSGSPYEQYFGPGTRLTVT.

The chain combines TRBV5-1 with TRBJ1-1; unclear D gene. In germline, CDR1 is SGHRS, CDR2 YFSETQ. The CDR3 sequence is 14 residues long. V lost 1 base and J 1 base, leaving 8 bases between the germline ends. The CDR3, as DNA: TGCGCCAGCAGCTTGTGGGCCGCGAACACTGAAGCTTTCTTT. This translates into CASSLWAANTEAFF. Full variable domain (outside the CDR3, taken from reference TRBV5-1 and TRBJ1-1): KAGVTQTPRYLIKTRGQQVTLSCSPISGHRSVSWYQQTPGQGLQFLFEYFSETQRNKGNFPGRFSGRQFSNSRSEMNVSTLELGDSALYLCASSLWAANTEAFFGQGTRLTVV.

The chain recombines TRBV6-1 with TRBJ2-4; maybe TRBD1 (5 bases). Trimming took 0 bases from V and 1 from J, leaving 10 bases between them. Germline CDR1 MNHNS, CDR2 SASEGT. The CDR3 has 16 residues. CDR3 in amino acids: CASSEAVAGAKNIQYF. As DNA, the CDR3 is TGTGCCAGCAGTGAAGCGGTTGCAGGGGCCAAAAACATTCAGTACTTC.

The CDR3 loop reads CASSKTDRSQSYEQYF. The CDR3 coding sequence is TGTGCCAGCAGCAAAACGGACAGGTCCCAATCCTACGAGCAGTACTTC. J is TRBJ2-7 and V is TRBV7-8; the match to TRBD1 covers 7 bases. The germline CDR1 and CDR2 sequences are SGHVS and FQNEAQ. Trimming removed 5 bases from V and 1 base from J; junction bases left unmatched: 11. This CDR3 has 16 residues.

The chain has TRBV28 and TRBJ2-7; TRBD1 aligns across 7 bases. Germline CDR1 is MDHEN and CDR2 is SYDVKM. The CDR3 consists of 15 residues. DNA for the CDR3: TGTGCTGCATTGTCGACAGGGCAGTTCCTCTACGAGCAGTACTTC. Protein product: CAALSTGQFLYEQYF.

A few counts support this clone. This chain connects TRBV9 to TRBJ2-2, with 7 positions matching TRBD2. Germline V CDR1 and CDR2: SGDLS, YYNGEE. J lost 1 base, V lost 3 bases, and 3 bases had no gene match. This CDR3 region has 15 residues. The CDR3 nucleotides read TGTGCCAGCAGCGCCCGGGGGGAGAACACCGGGGAGCTGTTTTTT. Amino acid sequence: CASSARGENTGELFF.

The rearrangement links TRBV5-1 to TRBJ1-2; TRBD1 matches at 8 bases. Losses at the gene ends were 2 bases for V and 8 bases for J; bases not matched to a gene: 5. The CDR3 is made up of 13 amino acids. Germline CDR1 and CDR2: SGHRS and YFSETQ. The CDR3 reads CASSFLGQGGYTF. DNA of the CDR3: TGCGCCAGCAGCTTTTTAGGACAGGGCGGCTACACCTTC.

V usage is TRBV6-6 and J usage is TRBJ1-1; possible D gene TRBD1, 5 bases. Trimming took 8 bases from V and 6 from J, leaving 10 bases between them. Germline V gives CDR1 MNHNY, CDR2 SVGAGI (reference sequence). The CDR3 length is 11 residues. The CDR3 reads CASVQAAEAFF. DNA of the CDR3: TGTGCCAGCGTACAGGCCGCTGAAGCTTTCTTT.

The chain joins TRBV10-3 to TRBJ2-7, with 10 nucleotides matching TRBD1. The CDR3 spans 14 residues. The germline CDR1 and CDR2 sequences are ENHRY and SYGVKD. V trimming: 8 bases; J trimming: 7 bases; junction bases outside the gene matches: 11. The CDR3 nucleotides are TGTGCCATCCGGAAGACAGGGGGCTCGGAGGAGCAGTACTTC. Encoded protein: CAIRKTGGSEEQYF.